This T cell receptor beta chain originates from a study of blood T cell repertoires in COVID-19. Methods used by the authors: Reference gene primers were amplified, and this amplification served to estimate nucleated cell counts. Profiling relied on immunoSEQ multiplex PCR, and the TCRdb table lists in-frame clones only, not all of them. V, J and clone size reflect that table, while D and trimming were determined from the DNA. The sample includes some 150,000 clones, around 91% seen only once; the top ten take less than 0.85%. This clone was counted once. V lost 2 bases to trimming and J lost 5 bases, with 16 bases between them. The CDR3 is 15 amino acids. CDR1 and CDR2 from the germline V gene are MNHNS and SASEGT. Allocation to cohorts depended on clinical history reported by the participants. Cohort 3 recovery required two negative PCRs, clearance, or symptom resolution.

The chain uses TRBV6-1 and TRBJ2-7, with D maybe TRBD1 (5 bases). What was sequenced was PBMCs or T cells enriched from blood (not recorded which). The TCR sequence derives from a woman younger than 30 who had recovered from COVID-19. This CDR3 is CASSETGQPSDEQYF. In DNA form, the CDR3 reads TGTGCCAGCAGTGAAACAGGACAACCTTCCGACGAGCAGTACTTC.